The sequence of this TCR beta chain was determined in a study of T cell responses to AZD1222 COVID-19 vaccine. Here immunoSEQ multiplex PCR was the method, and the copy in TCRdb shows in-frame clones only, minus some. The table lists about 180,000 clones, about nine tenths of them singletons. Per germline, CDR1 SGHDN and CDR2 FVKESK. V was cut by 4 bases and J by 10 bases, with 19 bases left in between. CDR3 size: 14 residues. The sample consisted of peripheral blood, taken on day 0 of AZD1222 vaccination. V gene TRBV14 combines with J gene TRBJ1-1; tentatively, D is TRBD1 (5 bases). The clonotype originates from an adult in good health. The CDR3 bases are TGTGCCAGCAGCCCGTCGGGACTGGACGATGGAGCTTTCTTT. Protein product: CASSPSGLDDGAFF.